The clone carrying this T cell receptor beta chain was seen a few times. What it binds is not known. This CDR3 is 12 amino acids long. V gave up 5 bases and J gave up 6 bases, with 8 bases separating them. Germline V CDR1 and CDR2: MNHNS, SASEGT. Using RNA transcripts as the source, TCR beta CDR3 regions were amplified. TCR CDR3 regions were first amplified by RT-PCR with HTBI primers. TCRdb re-analysed the multiplex PCR reads in MiXCR, keeping a single row per CDR3 protein. The sample contains hundreds of thousands of distinct CDR3 sequences, 14% of which appear only once. The sample is drawn from a study of T cells in Graves' hyperthyroidism and ophthalmopathy. Patients aged 18 to 65 had newly diagnosed hyperthyroidism lasting under 2 months. Clinical symptoms, serum thyroxine and TRAb, thyroid ultrasound and orbital computed tomography were used for the diagnoses. Study-level results: Separating ophthalmopathy from stable hyperthyroidism was achieved by a 13 V-J model. The majority of expanded thyroid clonotypes above 0.001 also appeared in blood.

The rearrangement joins TRBV6-1 to TRBJ2-1; D not resolved. Sequencing was performed on blood. This TCR was sampled from a woman between 18 and 29 years old with Graves' hyperthyroidism. CDR3 loop: CASSSQLNEQFF. The CDR3 region has the DNA TGTGCCAGCAGTTCGCAGCTCAATGAGCAGTTCTTC.